These T cell receptor beta chains were read from a single sample in a study of cytomegalovirus exposure and HLA in healthy donors. The assay was immunoSEQ multiplex PCR, and TCRdb's table has in-frame clones only and misses some. The sample records more than 80,000 clones, approximately 80% being singletons. The sequenced sample consisted of PBMCs. Source of these receptors: a female donor in good health and CMV-seropositive. Both conserved end residues are part of each CDR3. The D gene is left open where the match is weak. Clone size is not always given. Where it is, it says once, few, many or a class for expanded clones.

clone_size,j_call,v_call,d_call,cdr3_nt,cdr3_aa
.,TRBJ2-7,TRBV29-1,.,TGCAGCGTTGAAGTCGCCCGCTATGGCGAGCAGTACTTC,CSVEVARYGEQYF
.,TRBJ2-1,TRBV30,.,TGTGCCGCCTCTACCTACAATGAGCAGTTCTTC,CAASTYNEQFF
once,TRBJ1-1,TRBV19,.,TGTGCCAGTAGTATCCCTGAACAGGGCACTGAAGCTTTCTTT,CASSIPEQGTEAFF
few,TRBJ2-7,TRBV7-9,TRBD2,TGTGCCAGCAGCTCCCCCATGCCAGTAGCGGGAGCCTACGAGCAGTACTTC,CASSSPMPVAGAYEQYF
.,TRBJ1-2,TRBV18,.,TGTGCCAGCTCACACGAACAGGGTGCGGTCAACTATGGCTACACCTTC,CASSHEQGAVNYGYTF
.,TRBJ1-1,TRBV6-5,.,TGTGCCAGCACCACCTCTAACTTGAACACTGAAGCTTTCTTT,CASTTSNLNTEAFF
.,TRBJ2-2,TRBV25-1,.,TGTGCCAGCAGTGAGTTCCTGTCGGGGGAGCTGTTTTTT,CASSEFLSGELFF
.,TRBJ2-1,TRBV7-3,TRBD1,TGTGCCAGCAGCAGACAGGGGTCCTACAATGAGCAGTTCTTC,CASSRQGSYNEQFF
.,TRBJ1-2,TRBV6-1,TRBD1,TGTGCCAGCAGTGAAGGATCGGGACAGGCGGGCTATGGCTACACCTTC,CASSEGSGQAGYGYTF
.,TRBJ1-2,TRBV6-1,.,TGTGCCAGCAGTCAAGACAGTTACTATGGCTACACCTTC,CASSQDSYYGYTF
.,TRBJ1-2,TRBV19,.,TGTGCCAGTAGTATAGAGGCAGGGGAATATGGCTACACCTTC,CASSIEAGEYGYTF
.,TRBJ2-3,TRBV5-1,TRBD2,TGCGCCAGCAGAGAAAGCGGGGGAGGCACAGATACGCAGTATTTT,CASRESGGGTDTQYF
.,TRBJ2-5,TRBV7-9,TRBD2,TGTGCCAGCAGCTTTCAGCGGGAGGCCCAAGAGACCCAGTACTTC,CASSFQREAQETQYF
.,TRBJ1-5,TRBV15,TRBD1,TGTGCCACCAGCAGATCGGACAGGGTGAAGAGCAATCAGCCCCAGCATTTT,CATSRSDRVKSNQPQHF
.,TRBJ1-4,TRBV4-1,.,TGCGCCAGCAGCCTGGGCAGGGTTGAAAAACTGTTTTTT,CASSLGRVEKLFF
.,TRBJ2-3,TRBV19,.,TGTGCCAGTAGCCCGCGGGGAGGGGGGGGCACAGATACGCAGTATTTT,CASSPRGGGGTDTQYF
.,TRBJ1-1,TRBV19,TRBD1,TGTGCCAGTCGGACAGGGCGAACTGAAGCTTTCTTT,CASRTGRTEAFF
once,TRBJ2-3,TRBV5-6,TRBD2,TGTGCCAGCAGCTTGGCTCTAGCGGGAGGGATTGCAGATACGCAGTATTTT,CASSLALAGGIADTQYF
.,TRBJ1-6,TRBV7-6,.,TGTGCCAGCAGCAACAGAAATTCACCCCTCCACTTT,CASSNRNSPLHF
.,TRBJ2-7,TRBV6-5,TRBD1,TGTGCCAGCAGTTACTCGAAGACAGGGACGTCCTACGAGCAGTACTTC,CASSYSKTGTSYEQYF
.,TRBJ2-7,TRBV18,TRBD1,TGTGCCAGCTCACCACTTGGACAGGCCCTGACCTACGAGCAGTACTTC,CASSPLGQALTYEQYF
few,TRBJ2-1,TRBV5-4,.,TGTGCTATCAAGAGGGGGACCTCCTCCTACAATGAGCAGTTCTTC,CAIKRGTSSYNEQFF
.,TRBJ2-1,TRBV30,.,TGTGCCTGGAGTGATTCAAGCGGCCGCGGCTCCTACAATGAGCAGTTCTTC,CAWSDSSGRGSYNEQFF
.,TRBJ1-3,TRBV5-1,TRBD1,TGCGCCAGCAGCTGGACGGGACAGGGCAGAAACACCATATATTTT,CASSWTGQGRNTIYF
.,TRBJ1-1,TRBV6-5,TRBD1,TGTGCCAGCAGTTACTATGAGAGGACAGGGCCTGAAGCTTTCTTT,CASSYYERTGPEAFF
.,TRBJ1-2,TRBV6-5,.,TGTGCGATCGGGAGCAGATCTAACTATGGCTACACCTTC,CAIGSRSNYGYTF
.,TRBJ2-1,TRBV19,TRBD2,TGTGCCAGTAGTATAGCGTTTAGGCGGGAGAGTTACAATGAGCAGTTCTTC,CASSIAFRRESYNEQFF
.,TRBJ1-2,TRBV19,TRBD1,TGTGCCAGTAGTCCGACGACAGGGACTGGGGGCTACACCTTC,CASSPTTGTGGYTF
once,TRBJ1-2,TRBV7-9,TRBD1,TGTGCCAGCAGCAAAGACAGGGGGTGGGGCTACACCTTC,CASSKDRGWGYTF
.,TRBJ1-1,TRBV6-5,.,TGTGCCAGCAGTTACAGGACAGTGAACACTGAAGCTTTCTTT,CASSYRTVNTEAFF
.,TRBJ2-3,TRBV7-6,.,TGTGCCAGCAGCCGGACAGCTACTAGCACAGATACGCAGTATTTT,CASSRTATSTDTQYF
few,TRBJ1-5,TRBV6-5,.,TGTGCCAGCAGTACCAGGCAGGGTGCCATCCAGCCCCAGCATTTT,CASSTRQGAIQPQHF
.,TRBJ1-3,TRBV30,.,TGTGCCTGGAGTCCCCGGGATTTATCTGGAAACACCATATATTTT,CAWSPRDLSGNTIYF
.,TRBJ2-3,TRBV28,TRBD2,TGTGCCAGCAGCCCCGCGGGGGACGTTGCAGATACGCAGTATTTT,CASSPAGDVADTQYF
.,TRBJ1-2,TRBV7-9,.,TGTGCCAGCAGGCGGGGGGTGATTGCTGGCTACACCTTC,CASRRGVIAGYTF
.,TRBJ1-6,TRBV7-2,.,TGTGCCAGCAGCTTAGGTGTCCGGAGTAGATCCTATAATTCACCCCTCCACTTT,CASSLGVRSRSYNSPLHF
once,TRBJ2-7,TRBV6-1,TRBD1,TGTGCCAGCAGTGGGGACAGTCCATTGACCTCCTACGAGCAGTACTTC,CASSGDSPLTSYEQYF
.,TRBJ2-2,TRBV28,.,TGTGCCAGCAGATACGGAGCGACAGCCGGGGAGCTGTTTTTT,CASRYGATAGELFF
.,TRBJ2-7,TRBV10-2,TRBD2,TGCGCCAGCAGTGCGGGGGGACTAGCGGGGGGGACCCCCTACGAGCAGTACTTC,CASSAGGLAGGTPYEQYF
.,TRBJ2-7,TRBV7-9,.,TGTGCCAGCAGCTTAGGGGCCAGGATCTCCTACGAGCAGTACTTC,CASSLGARISYEQYF
.,TRBJ2-3,TRBV5-1,.,TGCGCCAGCAGCTTCGGGACTGGGCCCACAGATACGCAGTATTTT,CASSFGTGPTDTQYF
.,TRBJ1-5,TRBV2,.,TGTGCCAGCAGTAAGGGCAGGGGTAATCAGCCCCAGCATTTT,CASSKGRGNQPQHF
.,TRBJ1-5,TRBV5-1,TRBD1,TGCGCCAGCAGCCTGGACGGACAGGGAAATCAGCCCCAGCATTTT,CASSLDGQGNQPQHF
.,TRBJ2-7,TRBV5-8,.,TGTGCCAGCAGCTTGGTCGTCTACGAGCAGTACTTC,CASSLVVYEQYF
.,TRBJ2-7,TRBV5-4,TRBD1,TGTGCCAGCAGCCGACAGGGGGGTGACGAGCAGTACTTC,CASSRQGGDEQYF
.,TRBJ2-3,TRBV6-6,TRBD2,TGTGCCAGCAGTTATGCTACTAGCGGGGACACAGATACGCAGTATTTT,CASSYATSGDTDTQYF